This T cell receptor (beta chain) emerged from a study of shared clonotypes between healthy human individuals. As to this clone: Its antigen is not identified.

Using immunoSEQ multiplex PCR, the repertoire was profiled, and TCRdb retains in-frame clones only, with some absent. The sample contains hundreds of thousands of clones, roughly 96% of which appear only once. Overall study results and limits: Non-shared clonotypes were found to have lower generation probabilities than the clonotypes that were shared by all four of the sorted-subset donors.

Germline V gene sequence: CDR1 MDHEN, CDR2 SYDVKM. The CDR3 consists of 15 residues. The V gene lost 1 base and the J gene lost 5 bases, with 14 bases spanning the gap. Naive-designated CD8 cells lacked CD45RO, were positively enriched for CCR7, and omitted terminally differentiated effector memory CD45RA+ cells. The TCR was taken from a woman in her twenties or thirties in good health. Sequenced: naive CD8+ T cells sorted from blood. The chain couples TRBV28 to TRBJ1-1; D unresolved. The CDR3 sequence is CASSLFPGRETEAFF. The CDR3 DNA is TGTGCCAGCAGTTTATTTCCGGGAAGAGAGACTGAAGCTTTCTTT.